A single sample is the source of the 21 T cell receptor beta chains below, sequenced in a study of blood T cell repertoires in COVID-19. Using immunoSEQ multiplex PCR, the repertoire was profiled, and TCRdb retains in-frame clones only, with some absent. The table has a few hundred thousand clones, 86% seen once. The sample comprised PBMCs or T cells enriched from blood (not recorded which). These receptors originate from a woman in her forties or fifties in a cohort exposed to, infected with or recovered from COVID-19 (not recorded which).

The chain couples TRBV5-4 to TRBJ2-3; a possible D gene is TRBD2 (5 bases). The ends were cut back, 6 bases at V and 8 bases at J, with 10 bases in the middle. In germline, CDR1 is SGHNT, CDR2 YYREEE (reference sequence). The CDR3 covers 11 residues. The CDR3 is CASTDRGTQYF. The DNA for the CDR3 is TGTGCCAGCACTGACCGGGGTACGCAGTATTTT.

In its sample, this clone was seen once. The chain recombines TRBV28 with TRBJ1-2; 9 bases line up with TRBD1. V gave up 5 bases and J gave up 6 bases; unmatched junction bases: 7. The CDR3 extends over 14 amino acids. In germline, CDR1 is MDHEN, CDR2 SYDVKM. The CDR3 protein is CASSTEGQGDGYTF. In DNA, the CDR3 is TGTGCCAGCAGTACAGAGGGACAGGGTGATGGCTACACCTTC.

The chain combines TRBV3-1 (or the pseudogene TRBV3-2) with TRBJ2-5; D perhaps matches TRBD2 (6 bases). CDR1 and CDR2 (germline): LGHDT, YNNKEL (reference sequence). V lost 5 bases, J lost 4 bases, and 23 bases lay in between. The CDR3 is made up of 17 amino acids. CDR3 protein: CASSSGLLVMGGETQYF. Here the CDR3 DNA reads TGTGCCAGCAGCTCCGGCTTACTAGTAATGGGGGGAGAGACCCAGTACTTC.

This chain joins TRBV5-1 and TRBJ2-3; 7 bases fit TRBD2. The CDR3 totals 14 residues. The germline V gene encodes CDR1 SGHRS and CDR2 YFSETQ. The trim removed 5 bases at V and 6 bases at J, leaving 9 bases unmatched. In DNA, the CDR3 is TGCGCCAGCAGGCTGACCAGCGGGGCTGATACGCAGTATTTT. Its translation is CASRLTSGADTQYF.

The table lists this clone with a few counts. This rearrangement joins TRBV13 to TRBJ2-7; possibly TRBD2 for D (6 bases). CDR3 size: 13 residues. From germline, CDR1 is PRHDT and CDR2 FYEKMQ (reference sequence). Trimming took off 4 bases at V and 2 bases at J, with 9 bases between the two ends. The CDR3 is CASSSRRAYEQYF. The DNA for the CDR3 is TGTGCCAGCAGCTCCCGGAGGGCCTACGAGCAGTACTTC.

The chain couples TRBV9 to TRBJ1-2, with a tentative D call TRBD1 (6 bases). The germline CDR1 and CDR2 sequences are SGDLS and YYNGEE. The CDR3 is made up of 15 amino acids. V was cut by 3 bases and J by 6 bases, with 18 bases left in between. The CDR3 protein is CASSGQQGRRNGYTF. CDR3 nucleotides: TGTGCCAGCAGCGGCCAACAGGGTAGGAGGAATGGCTACACCTTC.

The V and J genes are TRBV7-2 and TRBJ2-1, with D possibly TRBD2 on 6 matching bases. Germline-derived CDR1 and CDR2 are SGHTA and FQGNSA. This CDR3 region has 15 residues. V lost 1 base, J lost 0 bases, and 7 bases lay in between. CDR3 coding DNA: TGTGCCAGCAGCTTAGGGAGGGTCTCCTACAATGAGCAGTTCTTC. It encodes CASSLGRVSYNEQFF.

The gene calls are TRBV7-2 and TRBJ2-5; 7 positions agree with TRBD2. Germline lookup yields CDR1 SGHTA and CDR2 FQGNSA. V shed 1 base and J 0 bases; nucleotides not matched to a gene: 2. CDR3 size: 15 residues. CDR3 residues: CASSLGGGNQETQYF. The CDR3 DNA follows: TGTGCCAGCAGCTTAGGGGGGGGGAACCAAGAGACCCAGTACTTC.

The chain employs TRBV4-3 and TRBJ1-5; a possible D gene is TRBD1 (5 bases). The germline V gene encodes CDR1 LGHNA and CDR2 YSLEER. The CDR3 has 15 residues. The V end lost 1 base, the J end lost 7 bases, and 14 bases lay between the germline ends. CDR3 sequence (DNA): TGCGCCAGCAGCCAAGGAAGGGGTTTCCTCCAGCCCCAGCATTTT. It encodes CASSQGRGFLQPQHF.

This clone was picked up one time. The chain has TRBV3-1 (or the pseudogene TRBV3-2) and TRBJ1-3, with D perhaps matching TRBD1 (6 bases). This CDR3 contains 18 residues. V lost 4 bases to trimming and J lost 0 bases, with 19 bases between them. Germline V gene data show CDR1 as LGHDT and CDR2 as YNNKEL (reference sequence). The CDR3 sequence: CASSPTGGQDSSGNTIYF. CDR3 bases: TGTGCCAGCAGCCCGACCGGGGGGCAAGACAGCTCTGGAAACACCATATATTTT.

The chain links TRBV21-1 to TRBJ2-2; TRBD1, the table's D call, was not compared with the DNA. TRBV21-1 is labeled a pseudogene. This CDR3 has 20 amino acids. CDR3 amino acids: CASSPGQGFLTAGDTGELFF. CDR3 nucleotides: TGTGCCAGCAGCCCAGGACAGGGGTTCCTGACCGCTGGCGACACCGGGGAGCTGTTTTTT.

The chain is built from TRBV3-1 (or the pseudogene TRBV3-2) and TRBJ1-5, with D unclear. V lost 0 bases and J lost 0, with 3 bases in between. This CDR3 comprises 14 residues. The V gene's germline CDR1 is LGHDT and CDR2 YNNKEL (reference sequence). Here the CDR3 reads CASSQEYSNQPQHF. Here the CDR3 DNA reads TGTGCCAGCAGCCAAGAATATAGCAATCAGCCCCAGCATTTT.

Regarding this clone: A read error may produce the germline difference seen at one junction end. In DNA form, the CDR3 reads TGTGCTAGCAGCCCGAGAGTACGGGGCGAGCAGTACTTC. The encoded protein is CASSPRVRGEQYF. The J gene is TRBJ2-7, the V gene TRBV7-7; a possible D gene is TRBD2 (5 bases). Germline V gene data show CDR1 as SSHAT and CDR2 as FNYEAQ (reference sequence). This CDR3 is 13 amino acids long.

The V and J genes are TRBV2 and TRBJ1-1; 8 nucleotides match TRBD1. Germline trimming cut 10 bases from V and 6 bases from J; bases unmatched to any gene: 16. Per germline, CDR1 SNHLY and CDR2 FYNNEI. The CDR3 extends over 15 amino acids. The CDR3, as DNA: TGTGCCACCACTATACCCCAAACAGGGGGGGCTGAAGCTTTCTTT. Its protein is CATTIPQTGGAEAFF.

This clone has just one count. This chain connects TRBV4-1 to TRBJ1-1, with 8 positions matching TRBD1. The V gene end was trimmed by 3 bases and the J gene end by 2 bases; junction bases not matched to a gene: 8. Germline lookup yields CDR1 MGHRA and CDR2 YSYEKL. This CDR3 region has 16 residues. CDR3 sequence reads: CASSHYSDRVNTEAFF. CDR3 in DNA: TGCGCCAGCAGCCACTATTCGGACAGGGTTAACACTGAAGCTTTCTTT.

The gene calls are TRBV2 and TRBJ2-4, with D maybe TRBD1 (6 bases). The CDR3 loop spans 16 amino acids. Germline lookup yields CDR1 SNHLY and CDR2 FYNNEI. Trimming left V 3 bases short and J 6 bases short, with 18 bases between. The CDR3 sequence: CASSDATGTTRNIQYF. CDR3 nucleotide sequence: TGTGCCAGCAGTGACGCGACAGGTACCACTAGAAACATTCAGTACTTC.

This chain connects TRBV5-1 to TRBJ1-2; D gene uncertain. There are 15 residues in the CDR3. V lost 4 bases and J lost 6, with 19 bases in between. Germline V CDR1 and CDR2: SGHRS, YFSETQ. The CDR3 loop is CASSKRRTELDGYTF. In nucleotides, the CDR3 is TGCGCCAGCAGCAAACGAAGGACTGAGTTGGATGGCTACACCTTC.

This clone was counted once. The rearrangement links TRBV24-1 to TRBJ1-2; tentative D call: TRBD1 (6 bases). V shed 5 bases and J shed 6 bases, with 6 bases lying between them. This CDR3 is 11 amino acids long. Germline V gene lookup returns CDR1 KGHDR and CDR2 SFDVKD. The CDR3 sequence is CATSAGDGYTF. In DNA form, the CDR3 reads TGTGCCACCAGTGCAGGGGATGGCTACACCTTC.

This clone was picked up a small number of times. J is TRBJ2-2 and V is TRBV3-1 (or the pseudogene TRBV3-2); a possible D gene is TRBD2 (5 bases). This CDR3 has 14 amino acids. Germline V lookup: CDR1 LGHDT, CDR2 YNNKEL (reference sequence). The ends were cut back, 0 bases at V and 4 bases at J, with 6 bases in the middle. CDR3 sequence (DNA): TGTGCCAGCAGCCAAGATGCGGGCACCGGGGAGCTGTTTTTT. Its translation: CASSQDAGTGELFF.

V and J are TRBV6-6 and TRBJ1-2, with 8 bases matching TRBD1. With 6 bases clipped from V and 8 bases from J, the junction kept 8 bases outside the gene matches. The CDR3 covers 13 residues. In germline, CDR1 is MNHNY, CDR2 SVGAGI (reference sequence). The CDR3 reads CASSQQGVGGYTF. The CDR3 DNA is TGTGCCAGCAGCCAACAGGGGGTGGGAGGCTACACCTTC.

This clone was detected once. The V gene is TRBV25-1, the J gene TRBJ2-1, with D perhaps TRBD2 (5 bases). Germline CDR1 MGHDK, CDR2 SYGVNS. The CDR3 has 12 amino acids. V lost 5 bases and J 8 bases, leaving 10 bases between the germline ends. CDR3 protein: CASSRLADEQFF. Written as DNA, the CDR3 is TGTGCCAGCAGTAGGCTAGCTGATGAGCAGTTCTTC.